The clone carrying this T cell receptor beta chain came up a few times. These data originate in a study of T-cell reconstitution after alpha-beta-depleted transplantation in children. Germline values: CDR1 DFQATT, CDR2 SNEGSKA (reference sequence). This CDR3 is built from 15 residues. The junction had 8 bases not matched to a gene; V was cut back by 3 bases and J by 1 base. Preparing the TCRbeta library involved the use of unique molecular identifiers. MiXCR, run by TCRdb on the PCR reads, gives a single entry per CDR3 protein. The sample shows hundreds of thousands of distinct CDR3 sequences, approximately 16% of them seen only once.

This chain uses TRBV20-1 with TRBJ2-5; 7 nucleotides match TRBD2. The sequencing used PBMCs from the stem cell graft donor, collected from the stem cell graft. The clonotype originates from a human donor who donated a stem cell graft to a child with acute myeloid leukemia. This chain's CDR3 is CSASESGTTQETQYF. The DNA of the CDR3 is TGCAGTGCTAGTGAAAGCGGGACTACCCAAGAGACCCAGTACTTC.